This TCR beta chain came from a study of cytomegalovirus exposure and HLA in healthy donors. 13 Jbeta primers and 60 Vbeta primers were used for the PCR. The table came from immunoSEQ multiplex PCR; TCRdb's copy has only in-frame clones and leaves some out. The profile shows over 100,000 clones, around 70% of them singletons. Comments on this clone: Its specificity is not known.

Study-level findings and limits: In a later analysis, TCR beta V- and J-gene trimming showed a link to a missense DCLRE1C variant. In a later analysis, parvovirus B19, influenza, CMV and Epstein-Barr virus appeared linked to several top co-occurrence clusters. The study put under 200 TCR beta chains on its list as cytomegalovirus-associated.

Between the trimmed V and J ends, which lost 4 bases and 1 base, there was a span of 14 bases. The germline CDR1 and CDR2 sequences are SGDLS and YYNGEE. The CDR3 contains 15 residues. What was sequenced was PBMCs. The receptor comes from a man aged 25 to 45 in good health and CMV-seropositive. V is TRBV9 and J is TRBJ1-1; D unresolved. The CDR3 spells CASSPPEGGNTEAFF. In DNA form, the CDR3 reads TGTGCCAGCAGCCCACCGGAGGGTGGGAACACTGAAGCTTTCTTT.